This T cell receptor beta chain originates from a study of T cell responses to AZD1222 COVID-19 vaccine. Study details: Second-dose intervals of approximately 4 or approximately 12 weeks were pooled. Study-wide results and limits: Baseline seropositivity characterized only six AZD1222 recipients. Unmutated variant regions reportedly attract nearly half of all spike-specific TCRs. Clonal diversity was possibly underestimated, and white British individuals and females predominated among donors.

Only in-frame clones appear in the TCRdb table, and some are missing; sequencing was by immunoSEQ multiplex PCR. The table shows about 160,000 clones, with approximately 90% occurring only once. Germline loops: CDR1 SGHRS, CDR2 YFSETQ. The ends lost 6 bases at V and 2 bases at J; junction bases unmatched: 4. The CDR3 contains 13 residues. A word on this clone: Its antigen is still unknown.

Sequenced here: peripheral blood, sampled on day 0 of AZD1222 vaccination. This chain joins TRBV5-1 and TRBJ1-1; TRBD1 aligns across 7 bases. This receptor was obtained from an adult in good health. In DNA, the CDR3 is TGCGCCAGCAAACAGGGGACTAACACTGAAGCTTTCTTT. Its translation: CASKQGTNTEAFF. The full variable domain, its missing parts supplied by reference TRBV5-1 and TRBJ1-1, is KAGVTQTPRYLIKTRGQQVTLSCSPISGHRSVSWYQQTPGQGLQFLFEYFSETQRNKGNFPGRFSGRQFSNSRSEMNVSTLELGDSALYLCASKQGTNTEAFFGQGTRLTVV.